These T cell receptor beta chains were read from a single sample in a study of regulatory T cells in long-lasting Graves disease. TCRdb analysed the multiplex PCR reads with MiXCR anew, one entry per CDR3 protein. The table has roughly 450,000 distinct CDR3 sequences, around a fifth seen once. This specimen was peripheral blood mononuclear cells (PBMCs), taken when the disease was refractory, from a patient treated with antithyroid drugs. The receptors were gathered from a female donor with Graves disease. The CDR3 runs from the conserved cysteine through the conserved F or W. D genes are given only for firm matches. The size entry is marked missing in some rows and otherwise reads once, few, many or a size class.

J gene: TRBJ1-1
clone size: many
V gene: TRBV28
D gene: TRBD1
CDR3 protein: CASSLNRGRGNTEAFF
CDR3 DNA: TGTGCCAGCAGTCTGAACAGGGGGCGCGGGAACACTGAAGCTTTCTTT

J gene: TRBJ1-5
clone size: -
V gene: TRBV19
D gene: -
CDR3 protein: CASRRTGLNSNQPQHF
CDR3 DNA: TGTGCCAGTAGGCGAACGGGGCTAAATAGCAATCAGCCCCAGCATTTT

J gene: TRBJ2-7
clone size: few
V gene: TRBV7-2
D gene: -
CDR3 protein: CASSDDTPPYEQYF
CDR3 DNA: TGTGCCAGCAGCGACGATACACCCCCCTACGAGCAGTACTTC

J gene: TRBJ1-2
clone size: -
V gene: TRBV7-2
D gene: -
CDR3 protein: CASSLVLGLMDGYTF
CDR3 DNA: TGTGCCAGCAGCTTAGTGCTGGGGTTAATGGATGGCTACACCTTC

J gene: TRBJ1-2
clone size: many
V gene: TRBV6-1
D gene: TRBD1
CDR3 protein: CASRETGRGPGYTF
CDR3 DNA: TGTGCCAGCAGAGAGACAGGGAGGGGACCTGGCTACACCTTC

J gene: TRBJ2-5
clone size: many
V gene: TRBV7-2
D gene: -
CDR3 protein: CASSLALPAKETQYF
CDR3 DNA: TGTGCCAGCAGCTTGGCCCTCCCAGCGAAAGAGACCCAGTACTTC

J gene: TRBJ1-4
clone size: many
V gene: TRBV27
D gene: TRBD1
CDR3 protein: CASNRQGLPNEKLFF
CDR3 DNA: TGTGCCAGTAATCGACAGGGCCTGCCAAATGAAAAACTGTTTTTT

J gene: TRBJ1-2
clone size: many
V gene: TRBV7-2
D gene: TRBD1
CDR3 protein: CASSALRTGGGYTF
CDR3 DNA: TGTGCCAGCAGCGCCCTCCGGACAGGGGGTGGCTACACCTTC

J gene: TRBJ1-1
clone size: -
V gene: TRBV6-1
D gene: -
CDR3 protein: CASRRTGSTEAFF
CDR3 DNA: TGTGCCAGCAGGCGAACAGGGAGCACTGAAGCTTTCTTT

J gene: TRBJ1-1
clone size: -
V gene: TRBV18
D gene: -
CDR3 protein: CASSRSGDHTEAFF
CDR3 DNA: TGTGCCAGCTCACGTTCAGGGGACCACACTGAAGCTTTCTTT

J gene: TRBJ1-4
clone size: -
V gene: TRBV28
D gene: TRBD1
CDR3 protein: CASSRGRNEKLFF
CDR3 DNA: TGTGCCAGCAGCAGGGGGAGAAATGAAAAACTGTTTTTT

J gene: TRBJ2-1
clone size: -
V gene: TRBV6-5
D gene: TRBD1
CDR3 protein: CASSYGTGDEQFF
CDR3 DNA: TGTGCCAGCAGTTACGGCACAGGGGACGAGCAGTTCTTC

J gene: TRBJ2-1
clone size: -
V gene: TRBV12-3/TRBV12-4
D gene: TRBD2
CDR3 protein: CASSPGLAGGLEQFF
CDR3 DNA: TGTGCCAGCAGTCCCGGACTAGCGGGAGGACTTGAGCAGTTCTTC

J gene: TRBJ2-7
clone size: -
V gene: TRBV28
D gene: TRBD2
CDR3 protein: CASSPFSGRIGYEQYF
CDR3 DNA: TGTGCCAGCAGTCCATTTAGCGGGAGGATCGGCTACGAGCAGTACTTC

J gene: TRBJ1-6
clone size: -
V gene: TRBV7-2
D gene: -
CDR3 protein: CASSYLDGTQSSYNSPLHF
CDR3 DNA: TGTGCCAGCAGCTACTTAGACGGGACCCAGAGCTCCTATAATTCACCCCTCCACTTT

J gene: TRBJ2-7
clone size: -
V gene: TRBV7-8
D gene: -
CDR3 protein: CASSLEGALSYEQYF
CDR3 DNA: TGTGCCAGCAGCTTAGAAGGGGCCCTCTCCTACGAGCAGTACTTC

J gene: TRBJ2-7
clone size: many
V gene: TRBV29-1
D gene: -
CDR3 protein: CSVEFGGEQYF
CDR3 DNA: TGCAGCGTTGAATTTGGTGGGGAGCAGTACTTC

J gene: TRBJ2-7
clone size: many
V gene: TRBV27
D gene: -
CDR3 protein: CASSLGGLPYEQYF
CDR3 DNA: TGTGCCAGCAGCCTTGGGGGGCTCCCCTACGAGCAGTACTTC

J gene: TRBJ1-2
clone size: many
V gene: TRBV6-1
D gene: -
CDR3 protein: CASSGYTSGYTF
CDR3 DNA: TGTGCCAGCAGTGGTTACACGTCTGGCTACACCTTC

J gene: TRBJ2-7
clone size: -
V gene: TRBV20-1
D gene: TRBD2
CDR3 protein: CSARDRLSGRVDEQYF
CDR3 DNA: TGCAGTGCTAGAGATAGGCTAAGCGGGAGAGTTGACGAGCAGTACTTC

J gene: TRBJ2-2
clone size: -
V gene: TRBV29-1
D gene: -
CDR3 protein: CSVGSGNRGTGELFF
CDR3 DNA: TGCAGCGTTGGTTCGGGCAACCGGGGCACCGGGGAGCTGTTTTTT

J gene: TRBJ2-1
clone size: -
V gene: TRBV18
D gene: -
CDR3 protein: CASSPPLADEQFF
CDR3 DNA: TGTGCCAGCTCACCACCTTTAGCGGATGAGCAGTTCTTC

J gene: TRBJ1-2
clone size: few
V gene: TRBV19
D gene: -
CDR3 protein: CASSVDIRTGYTF
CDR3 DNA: TGTGCCAGTAGTGTGGACATTAGAACTGGCTACACCTTC

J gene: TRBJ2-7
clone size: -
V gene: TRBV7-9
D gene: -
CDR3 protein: CASSLWPGAYEQYF
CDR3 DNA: TGTGCCAGCAGCTTATGGCCGGGGGCCTACGAGCAGTACTTC

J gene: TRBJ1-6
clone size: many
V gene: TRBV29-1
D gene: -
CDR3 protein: CSVGDGFNSPLHF
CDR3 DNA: TGCAGCGTTGGGGACGGGTTTAATTCACCCCTCCACTTT

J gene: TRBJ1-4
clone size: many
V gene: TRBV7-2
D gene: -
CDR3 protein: CASSFSSREKLFF
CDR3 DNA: TGTGCCAGCAGCTTTAGCAGCCGTGAAAAACTGTTTTTT

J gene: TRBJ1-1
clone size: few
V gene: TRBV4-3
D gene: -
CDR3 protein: CASSRYRENTEAFF
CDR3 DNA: TGCGCCAGCAGCCGGTACAGGGAAAACACTGAAGCTTTCTTT

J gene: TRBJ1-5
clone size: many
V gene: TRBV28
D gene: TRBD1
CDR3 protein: CASRDRVDSNQPQHF
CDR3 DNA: TGTGCCAGCAGGGACAGGGTGGACAGCAATCAGCCCCAGCATTTT

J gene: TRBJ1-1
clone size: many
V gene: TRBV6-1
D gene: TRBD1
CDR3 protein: CASSPGRGQGSSNTEAFF
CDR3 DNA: TGTGCCAGCAGCCCCGGTAGAGGACAGGGAAGTTCTAACACTGAAGCTTTCTTT

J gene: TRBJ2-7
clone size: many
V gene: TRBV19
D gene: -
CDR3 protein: CASSPRDGNEQYF
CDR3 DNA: TGTGCCAGTAGTCCCCGGGACGGAAACGAGCAGTACTTC

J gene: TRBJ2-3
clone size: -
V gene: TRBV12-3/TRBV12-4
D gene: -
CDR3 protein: CASSLASLQTSATDTQYF
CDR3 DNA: TGTGCCAGCAGTTTAGCTAGTCTACAAACATCCGCCACAGATACGCAGTATTTT

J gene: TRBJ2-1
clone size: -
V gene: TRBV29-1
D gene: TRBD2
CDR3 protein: CSSRGPSGSSGEQFF
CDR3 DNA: TGCAGCTCCAGGGGCCCTAGCGGGAGTTCAGGGGAGCAGTTCTTC

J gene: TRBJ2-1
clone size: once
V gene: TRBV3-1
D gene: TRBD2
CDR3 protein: CASSQLAGAINEQFF
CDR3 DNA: TGTGCCAGCAGCCAACTAGCGGGGGCAATTAATGAGCAGTTCTTC

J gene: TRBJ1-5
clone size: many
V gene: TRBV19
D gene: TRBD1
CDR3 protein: CASSTQGDQPQHF
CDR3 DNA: TGTGCCAGTAGCACACAGGGGGATCAGCCCCAGCATTTT

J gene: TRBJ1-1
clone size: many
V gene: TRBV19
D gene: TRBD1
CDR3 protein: CASRRTGGAGLAFF
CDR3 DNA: TGTGCCAGTAGACGGACAGGGGGCGCGGGTCTAGCTTTCTTT

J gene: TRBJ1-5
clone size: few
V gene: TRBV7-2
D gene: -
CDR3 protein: CASSLVIRGVGGNQPQHF
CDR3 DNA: TGTGCCAGCAGCTTAGTCATTAGGGGAGTAGGTGGCAATCAGCCCCAGCATTTT

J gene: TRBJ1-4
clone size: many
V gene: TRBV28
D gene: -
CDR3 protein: CASSPMRAGEKLFF
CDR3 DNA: TGTGCCAGCAGTCCGATGAGGGCGGGGGAAAAACTGTTTTTT

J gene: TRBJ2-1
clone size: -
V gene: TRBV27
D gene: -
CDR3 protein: CASSLLDRLHEQFF
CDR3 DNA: TGTGCCAGCAGCCTTTTAGACAGGCTACATGAGCAGTTCTTC

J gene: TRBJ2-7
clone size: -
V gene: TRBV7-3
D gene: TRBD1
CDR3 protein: CASSLAPGTASYEQYF
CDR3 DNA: TGTGCCAGCAGCTTAGCTCCCGGGACAGCTTCCTACGAGCAGTACTTC

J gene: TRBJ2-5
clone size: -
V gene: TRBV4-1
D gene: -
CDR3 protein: CASSRIKVLAPPTQYF
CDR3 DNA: TGCGCCAGCAGCCGCATAAAGGTCCTAGCGCCTCCTACCCAGTACTTC

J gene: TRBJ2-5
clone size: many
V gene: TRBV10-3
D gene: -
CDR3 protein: CAISDDRQETQYF
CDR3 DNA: TGTGCCATCAGTGACGACAGGCAAGAGACCCAGTACTTC

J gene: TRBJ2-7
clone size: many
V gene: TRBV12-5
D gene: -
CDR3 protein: CASGPAASQMRGMYF
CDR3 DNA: TGTGCTAGTGGTCCCGCAGCCAGCCAAATGAGAGGGATGTACTTC

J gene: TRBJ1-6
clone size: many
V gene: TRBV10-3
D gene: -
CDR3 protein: CAISAHARENNSPLHF
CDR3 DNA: TGTGCCATCAGTGCCCACGCCAGGGAGAATAATTCACCCCTCCACTTT

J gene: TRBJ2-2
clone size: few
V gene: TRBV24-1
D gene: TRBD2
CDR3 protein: CATSDLGSGGAHTGELFF
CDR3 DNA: TGTGCCACCAGTGATTTGGGATCGGGGGGGGCCCACACCGGGGAGCTGTTTTTT

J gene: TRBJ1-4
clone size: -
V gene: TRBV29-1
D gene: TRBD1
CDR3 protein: CSVEGGTGNEKLFF
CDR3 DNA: TGCAGCGTTGAAGGAGGGACAGGGAATGAAAAACTGTTTTTT

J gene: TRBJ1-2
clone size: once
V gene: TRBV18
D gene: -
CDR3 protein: CASSPEGWTANYGYTF
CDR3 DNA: TGTGCCAGCTCACCAGAGGGGTGGACAGCTAACTATGGCTACACCTTC

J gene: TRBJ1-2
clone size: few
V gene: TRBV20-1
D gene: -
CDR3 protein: CSARGWGPNYGYTF
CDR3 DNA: TGCAGTGCTAGAGGGTGGGGGCCTAACTATGGCTACACCTTC

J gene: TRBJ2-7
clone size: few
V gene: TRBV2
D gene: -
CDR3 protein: CASIPDSHAPSYEQYF
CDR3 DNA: TGTGCCAGCATACCAGACTCCCATGCCCCTTCCTACGAGCAGTACTTC

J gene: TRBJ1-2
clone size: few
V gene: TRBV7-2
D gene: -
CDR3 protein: CASSSLWQGYTF
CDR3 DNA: TGTGCCAGCAGCTCTCTGTGGCAAGGCTACACCTTC

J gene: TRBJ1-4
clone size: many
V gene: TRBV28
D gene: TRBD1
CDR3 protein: CASSGTGASEKLFF
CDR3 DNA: TGTGCCAGCAGTGGGACAGGGGCTAGCGAAAAACTGTTTTTT

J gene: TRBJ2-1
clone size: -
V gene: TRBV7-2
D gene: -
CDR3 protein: CASSSVPGIYNEQFF
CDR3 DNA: TGTGCCAGCAGCTCCGTCCCCGGGATTTACAATGAGCAGTTCTTC

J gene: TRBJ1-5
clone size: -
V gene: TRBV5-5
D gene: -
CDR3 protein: CASSWVGGGISNQPQHF
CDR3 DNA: TGTGCCAGCAGCTGGGTCGGGGGGGGAATAAGCAATCAGCCCCAGCATTTT